This TCR beta chain comes out of a study of Graves' ophthalmopathy and Graves' hyperthyroidism. Study outcomes and limitations: Using a 13-signature model, the authors split ophthalmopathy from stable hyperthyroidism, with approximately 88% sensitivity and around 76% specificity.

Many counts were recorded for this clonotype. Its antigen is as yet unknown. Trimming left V 10 bases short and J 5 bases short, with 14 bases between. Germline V CDR1 and CDR2: SEHNR, FQNEAQ (reference sequence). This CDR3 is built from 12 residues. RNA transcripts yielded amplified TCR beta CDR3 regions. The library came from an HTBI-primed first-round RT-PCR and a second-round multiplex PCR. TCRdb itself ran the multiplex PCR reads through MiXCR, one entry per CDR3 protein. The sample yields 650,000 to 900,000 distinct CDR3 sequences, 35% to 50% seen once. The source is an adult man with Graves' ophthalmopathy. This rearrangement joins TRBV7-9 to TRBJ2-5, with TRBD1 as a possible D gene (6 bases). Sequencing used peripheral blood. In nucleotides, the CDR3 is TGTGCCACTTCGAGGGGGACGGAGACCCAGTACTTC. Its protein is CATSRGTETQYF.